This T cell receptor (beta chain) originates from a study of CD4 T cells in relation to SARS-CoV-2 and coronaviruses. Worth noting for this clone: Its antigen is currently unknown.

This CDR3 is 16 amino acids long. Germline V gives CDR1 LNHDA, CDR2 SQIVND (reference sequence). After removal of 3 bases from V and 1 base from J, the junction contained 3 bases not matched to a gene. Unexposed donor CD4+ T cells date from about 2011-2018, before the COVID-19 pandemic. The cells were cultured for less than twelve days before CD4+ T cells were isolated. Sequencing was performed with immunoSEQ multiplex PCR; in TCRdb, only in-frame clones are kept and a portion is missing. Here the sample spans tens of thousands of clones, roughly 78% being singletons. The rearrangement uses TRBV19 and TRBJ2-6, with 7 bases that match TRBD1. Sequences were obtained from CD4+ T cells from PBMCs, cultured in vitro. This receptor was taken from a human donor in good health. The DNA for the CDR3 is TGTGCCAGTAGTATCCCGACAGGGTCTGGGGCCAACGTCCTGACTTTC. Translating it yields CASSIPTGSGANVLTF.